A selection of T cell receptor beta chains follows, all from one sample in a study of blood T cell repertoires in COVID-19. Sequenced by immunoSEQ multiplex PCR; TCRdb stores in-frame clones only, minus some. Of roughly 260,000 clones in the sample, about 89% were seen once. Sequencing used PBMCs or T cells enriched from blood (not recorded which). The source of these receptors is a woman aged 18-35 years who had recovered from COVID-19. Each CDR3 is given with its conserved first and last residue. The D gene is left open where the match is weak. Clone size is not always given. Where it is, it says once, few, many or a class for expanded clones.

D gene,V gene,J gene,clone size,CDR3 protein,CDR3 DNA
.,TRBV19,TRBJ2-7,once,CASSIVNMGPFSYEQYF,TGTGCCAGTAGTATAGTTAACATGGGCCCTTTCTCCTACGAGCAGTACTTC
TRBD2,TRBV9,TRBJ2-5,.,CASSVRLAPKETQYF,TGTGCCAGCAGCGTGAGACTAGCACCCAAAGAGACCCAGTACTTC
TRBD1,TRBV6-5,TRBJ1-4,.,CASSYRGREKLFF,TGTGCCAGCAGTTACAGGGGGCGTGAAAAACTGTTTTTT
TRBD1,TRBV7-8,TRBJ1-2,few,CASSPGQANYGYTF,TGTGCCAGCAGCCCGGGACAGGCCAACTATGGCTACACCTTC
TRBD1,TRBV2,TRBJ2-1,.,CASSQGPRTGGVEQFF,TGTGCCAGCAGTCAAGGCCCCCGGACAGGCGGAGTGGAGCAGTTCTTC
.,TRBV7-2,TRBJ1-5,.,CASSLVSGFDQPQHF,TGTGCCAGCAGCTTAGTCTCGGGGTTCGATCAGCCCCAGCATTTT
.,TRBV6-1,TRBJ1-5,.,CASSELDGSQPQHF,TGTGCCAGCAGTGAACTTGATGGCTCTCAGCCCCAGCATTTT
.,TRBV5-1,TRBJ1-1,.,CASSLDDQRQQAFF,TGCGCCAGCAGCTTGGACGATCAGAGACAGCAAGCTTTCTTT
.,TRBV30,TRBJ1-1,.,CAWIPMTLEAFF,TGTGCCTGGATCCCTATGACACTTGAAGCTTTCTTT
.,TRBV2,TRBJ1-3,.,CASSDETRAGNTIYF,TGTGCCAGCAGTGATGAGACGCGGGCTGGAAACACCATATATTTT
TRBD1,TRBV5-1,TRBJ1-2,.,CASSLRQGAKRGYGYTF,TGCGCCAGCAGCTTGAGGCAGGGGGCGAAACGGGGCTATGGCTACACCTTC
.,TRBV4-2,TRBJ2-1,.,CASSQVSQVEQFF,TGTGCCAGCAGCCAAGTCTCACAGGTCGAGCAGTTCTTC
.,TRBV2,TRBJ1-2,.,CASIRVDGYTF,TGTGCCAGCATCAGGGTTGATGGCTACACCTTC
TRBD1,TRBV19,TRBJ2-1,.,CASSLLDRGINEQFF,TGTGCCAGTAGTCTTCTAGACAGGGGTATCAATGAGCAGTTCTTC
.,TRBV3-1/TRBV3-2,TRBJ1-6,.,CASSQGLTGYVDNSPLHF,TGTGCCAGCAGCCAAGGACTAACAGGGTACGTCGATAATTCACCCCTCCACTTT
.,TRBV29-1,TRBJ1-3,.,CSVGAGFTGNTIYF,TGCAGCGTTGGAGCCGGGTTTACTGGAAACACCATATATTTT
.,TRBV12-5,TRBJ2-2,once,CASGLVTTVYTGELFF,TGTGCTAGTGGTTTGGTAACAACAGTATACACCGGGGAGCTGTTTTTT
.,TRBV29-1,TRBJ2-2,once,CSVEVGGLLDTGELFF,TGCAGCGTTGAAGTCGGAGGACTACTGGACACCGGGGAGCTGTTTTTT
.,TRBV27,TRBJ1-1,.,CASSFRAGNTEAFF,TGTGCCAGCAGTTTTAGGGCGGGGAACACTGAAGCTTTCTTT
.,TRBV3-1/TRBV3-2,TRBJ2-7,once,CASSRGGTYEQYF,TGTGCCAGCAGCCGTGGGGGGACCTACGAGCAGTACTTC
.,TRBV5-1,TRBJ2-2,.,CASSLGRGIATGELFF,TGCGCCAGCAGCTTGGGTCGGGGGATTGCCACCGGGGAGCTGTTTTTT
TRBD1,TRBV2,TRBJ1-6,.,CASSEEGASPLHF,TGTGCCAGCAGTGAAGAGGGGGCTTCACCCCTCCACTTT
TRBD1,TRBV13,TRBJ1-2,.,CASSLDRGVGGYTF,TGTGCCAGCAGCTTAGACAGGGGCGTAGGGGGCTACACCTTC
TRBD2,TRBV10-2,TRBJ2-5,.,CASSEVAGASGTQYF,TGCGCCAGCAGTGAAGTAGCGGGGGCGTCGGGGACCCAGTACTTC
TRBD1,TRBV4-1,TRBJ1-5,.,CASSRDRRVDQPQHF,TGCGCCAGCAGCCGGGACAGAAGAGTAGATCAGCCCCAGCATTTT
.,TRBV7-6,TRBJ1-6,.,CASSKTAYNSPLHF,TGTGCCAGCAGCAAGACAGCCTATAATTCACCCCTCCACTTT
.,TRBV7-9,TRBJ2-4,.,CASSLGIRGPLAKNIQYF,TGTGCCAGCAGCTTGGGCATCAGGGGTCCGCTAGCCAAAAACATTCAGTACTTC
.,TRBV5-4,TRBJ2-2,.,CASSPWTSGTGELFF,TGTGCCAGCAGCCCATGGACAAGTGGGACCGGGGAGCTGTTTTTT
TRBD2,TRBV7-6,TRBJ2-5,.,CASSPASSGHQETQYF,TGTGCCAGCAGCCCCGCGTCTAGCGGGCACCAAGAGACCCAGTACTTC
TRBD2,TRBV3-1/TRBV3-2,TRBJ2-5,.,CASSQGVAGAVVAKTQYF,TGTGCCAGCAGCCAAGGGGTAGCGGGAGCCGTGGTAGCCAAGACCCAGTACTTC
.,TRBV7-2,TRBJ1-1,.,CASSQTGYLNTEAFF,TGTGCCAGCAGCCAAACAGGGTATTTGAACACTGAAGCTTTCTTT
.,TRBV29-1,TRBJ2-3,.,CSVGGDTQYF,TGCAGCGTTGGCGGGGATACGCAGTATTTT
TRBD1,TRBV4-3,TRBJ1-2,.,CASSQDVGTGPGYGYTF,TGCGCCAGCAGCCAAGATGTGGGGACAGGGCCAGGGTATGGCTACACCTTC
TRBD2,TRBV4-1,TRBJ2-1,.,CASSQDISGASYNEQFF,TGCGCCAGCAGCCAAGATATAAGCGGGGCATCCTACAATGAGCAGTTCTTC
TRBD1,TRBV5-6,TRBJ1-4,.,CASTRQGNEKLFF,TGTGCCAGCACACGACAGGGGAATGAAAAACTGTTTTTT
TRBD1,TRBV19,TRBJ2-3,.,CASSGGQGAIGTQYF,TGTGCCAGTTCAGGGGGACAGGGGGCTATCGGTACGCAGTATTTT
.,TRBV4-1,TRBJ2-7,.,CASSQEKGLPSYEQYF,TGCGCCAGCAGCCAAGAGAAGGGGCTACCGAGTTACGAGCAGTACTTC
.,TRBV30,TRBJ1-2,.,CAWSVQVQGNGYTF,TGTGCCTGGAGTGTACAGGTACAGGGCAATGGCTACACCTTC
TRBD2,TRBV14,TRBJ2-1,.,CASSPLAGASNEQFF,TGTGCCAGCAGCCCACTAGCGGGAGCTTCCAATGAGCAGTTCTTC
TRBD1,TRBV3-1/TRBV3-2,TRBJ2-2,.,CASSRDRGTNTGELFF,TGTGCCAGCTCCCGGGACAGGGGGACTAACACCGGGGAGCTGTTTTTT